Shown below are 18 T cell receptor beta chains from a single sample sequenced in a study of shared clonotypes between healthy human individuals. Only in-frame clones appear in the TCRdb table, and some are missing; sequencing was by immunoSEQ multiplex PCR. The sample lists about 450,000 clones; roughly 80% were seen once. The sample comprised PBMCs. These receptors were obtained from a woman aged 40 to 49 in good health. Some clones in this sample may be carry-over from other donors' samples.

This chain links TRBV7-9 with TRBJ2-7; D might be TRBD1 (5 bases). Germline V gives CDR1 SEHNR, CDR2 FQNEAQ (reference sequence). The CDR3 runs to 13 residues. The V end was cut by 2 bases, the J end by 6 bases, with 11 bases between. Here the CDR3 reads CASSLFRDAEQYF. CDR3 nucleotides: TGTGCCAGCAGCTTATTCAGGGATGCCGAGCAGTACTTC.

The chain recombines TRBV28 with TRBJ2-3, with TRBD2 matching 8 bases. V trimming: 3 bases; J trimming: 4 bases; junction bases outside the gene matches: 6. The CDR3 totals 15 residues. CDR1 MDHEN and CDR2 SYDVKM come from the germline V gene. The CDR3 DNA reads TGTGCCAGCAGTTTGGCGGGAGGAGGGGCAGATACGCAGTATTTT. Amino acid sequence: CASSLAGGGADTQYF. Looking up the rest from reference TRBV28 and TRBJ2-3 gives the full variable domain: DVKVTQSSRYLVKRTGEKVFLECVQDMDHENMFWYRQDPGLGLRLIYFSYDVKMKEKGDIPEGYSVSREKKERFSLILESASTNQTSMYLCASSLAGGGADTQYFGPGTRLTVL.

The chain links TRBV18 to TRBJ2-5, with 8 bases lining up with TRBD1. The V segment lost 6 bases and the J segment 0 bases; nucleotides outside the gene matches: 9. The germline V gene has CDR1 KGHSH and CDR2 LQKENI. This CDR3 has 16 residues. CDR3 protein: CASSRTTGAHQETQYF. The CDR3 nucleotides read TGTGCCAGCTCGCGAACGACAGGGGCCCACCAAGAGACCCAGTACTTC.

The chain uses TRBV9 and TRBJ2-2, with a possible D match to TRBD1 (6 bases). Trimming shortened V by 5 bases and J by 4 bases, and 12 bases separated the two germline ends. The CDR3 is made up of 14 amino acids. CDR1 is SGDLS, CDR2 YYNGEE, per germline. The CDR3 reads CASSSRGGTGELFF. CDR3 DNA sequence: TGTGCCAGCAGTTCCAGGGGTGGCACCGGGGAGCTGTTTTTT.

The sample holds a few counts of this clone. The chain couples TRBV6-5 to TRBJ1-1, with D possibly matching TRBD1 (5 bases). Germline assignment: CDR1 MNHEY and CDR2 SVGAGI. Trimming pared 0 bases from V and 5 bases from J, leaving 13 bases between. CDR3 length equals 15 residues. This CDR3 reads CASSYSTRVGTEAFF. In DNA, the CDR3 is TGTGCCAGCAGTTACTCGACCAGGGTCGGAACTGAAGCTTTCTTT.

This clone was observed at least ten times. The chain couples TRBV29-1 to TRBJ2-7; D tentatively fits TRBD1 or TRBD2 (5 bases each). V was clipped by 7 bases and J by 6 bases, with 22 bases between them. From germline, CDR1 is SQVTM and CDR2 ANQGSEA. This CDR3 comprises 14 residues. CDR3 loop: CSATMSGAAVEQYF. CDR3 DNA sequence: TGCAGCGCTACTATGTCCGGGGCCGCGGTCGAGCAGTACTTC.

The gene calls are TRBV7-8 and TRBJ1-2; perhaps TRBD1 as D (5 bases). The V end lost 6 bases, the J end lost 3 bases, and 11 bases lay between the germline ends. This CDR3 contains 13 residues. Germline-derived CDR1 and CDR2 are SGHVS and FQNEAQ. In DNA form, the CDR3 reads TGTGCCAGCAGTTCCAGGGAGGACTATGGCTACACCTTC. It specifies CASSSREDYGYTF.

The chain employs TRBV9 and TRBJ2-1; perhaps D is TRBD1 or TRBD2 (5 bases each). V lost 0 bases to trimming and J lost 6 bases, with 16 bases between them. Germline V gene data show CDR1 as SGDLS and CDR2 as YYNGEE. The CDR3 totals 16 residues. CDR3 coding DNA: TGTGCCAGCAGCGTAGGGTGGGACCGGGCTTTCAATGAGCAGTTCTTC. Amino acids: CASSVGWDRAFNEQFF.

The chain couples TRBV10-3 to TRBJ1-2; the D gene is possibly TRBD1 (6 bases). V was pared by 4 bases and J by 4 bases, with 16 bases between. CDR1 and CDR2 (germline): ENHRY, SYGVKD. This CDR3 has 15 amino acids. CDR3 DNA: TGTGCCATCAGTGCGGGGGGCGTTTCTTCCTATGGCTACACCTTC. Its protein product is CAISAGGVSSYGYTF.

The chain recombines TRBV7-9 with TRBJ1-1; D is undetermined. The CDR3 has 12 residues. Germline V gene sequence: CDR1 SEHNR, CDR2 FQNEAQ (reference sequence). V was shortened by 5 bases and J by 7 bases, with 11 bases between the two germline ends. The chain's CDR3 is CASSSGGDEAFF. CDR3 DNA sequence: TGTGCCAGCAGCAGCGGCGGGGATGAAGCTTTCTTT.

The chain is built from TRBV6-6 and TRBJ1-1; D uncertain. This CDR3 has 16 residues. The germline V and J ends were trimmed by 0 bases and 1 base, with 12 bases remaining between them. Germline V gene sequence: CDR1 MNHNY, CDR2 SVGAGI (reference sequence). The CDR3: CASSYSSRAENTEAFF. The CDR3 DNA is TGTGCCAGCAGTTACTCGAGTCGGGCGGAGAACACTGAAGCTTTCTTT.

The chain uses TRBV29-1 and TRBJ2-6; TRBD1 agrees at 8 bases. The germline V gene has CDR1 SQVTM and CDR2 ANQGSEA. J was trimmed by 4 bases and V by 4 bases; bases with no gene match: 6. The CDR3 covers 15 residues. This CDR3 reads CSVADRAEGANVLTF. CDR3 sequence (DNA): TGCAGCGTTGCGGACAGGGCGGAAGGGGCCAACGTCCTGACTTTC.

The V gene is TRBV19, the J gene TRBJ2-7, with TRBD1 matching over 10 bases. Germline CDR1 reads LNHDA; CDR2 reads SQIVND (reference sequence). The CDR3 consists of 14 residues. V dropped 5 bases and J dropped 7; count of bases not matched to a gene: 8. In nucleotides, the CDR3 is TGTGCCAGTAGTCCAAGGGACAGGGGAAGGGAGCAGTACTTC. As protein: CASSPRDRGREQYF.

The chain combines TRBV30 with TRBJ1-5; the D gene is possibly TRBD1 (5 bases). The CDR3 totals 16 residues. CDR1 GTSNPN and CDR2 SVGIG come from the germline V gene (reference sequence). V dropped 2 bases and J dropped 6 bases, with 20 bases sitting between them. CDR3 region: CAWSFKTIGGLQPQHF. The CDR3 nucleotides are TGTGCCTGGAGTTTCAAAACAATCGGGGGTCTTCAGCCCCAGCATTTT.

The chain couples TRBV5-6 to TRBJ2-3; 9 nucleotides match TRBD1. Germline V gene sequence: CDR1 SGHDT, CDR2 YYEEEE. J lost 4 bases, V lost 6 bases, and 6 bases had no gene match. The CDR3 sequence is 14 residues long. CDR3 residues: CASTWDRAADTQYF. CDR3 DNA: TGTGCCAGCACCTGGGACAGGGCGGCAGATACGCAGTATTTT.

The chain uses TRBV6-5 and TRBJ1-2; TRBD1 aligns across 12 bases. CDR3 size: 16 residues. Per germline, CDR1 MNHEY and CDR2 SVGAGI. The J segment lost 8 bases and the V segment lost 4 bases, leaving 11 bases of the junction unmatched. CDR3 loop: CASSSPPGQGAQGYTF. CDR3 sequence (DNA): TGTGCCAGCAGTTCCCCACCGGGACAGGGGGCTCAGGGCTACACCTTC.

The gene calls are TRBV5-1 and TRBJ2-1, with D tentatively TRBD1 (5 bases). V lost 7 bases and J lost 4, with 15 bases in between. Germline CDR1 reads SGHRS; CDR2 reads YFSETQ. The CDR3 extends over 14 amino acids. CDR3 protein: CASGAATGYNEQFF. The CDR3, as DNA: TGCGCCAGCGGGGCGGCGACTGGATACAATGAGCAGTTCTTC. The variable domain in full, with the rest retrieved from reference TRBV5-1 and TRBJ2-1, is KAGVTQTPRYLIKTRGQQVTLSCSPISGHRSVSWYQQTPGQGLQFLFEYFSETQRNKGNFPGRFSGRQFSNSRSEMNVSTLELGDSALYLCASGAATGYNEQFFGPGTRLTVL.

The chain links TRBV28 to TRBJ2-2; 12 bases agree with TRBD2. With V trimmed by 6 bases and J by 6 bases, 5 bases remained unmatched. Looked up from germline, CDR1 is MDHEN and CDR2 is SYDVKM. The CDR3 is 15 amino acids. CDR3 sequence reads: CASRVSSGRAGELFF. The DNA of the CDR3 is TGTGCCAGCAGGGTTTCTAGCGGGAGGGCCGGGGAGCTGTTTTTT. Combining the CDR3 with reference TRBV28 and TRBJ2-2 gives the whole variable domain DVKVTQSSRYLVKRTGEKVFLECVQDMDHENMFWYRQDPGLGLRLIYFSYDVKMKEKGDIPEGYSVSREKKERFSLILESASTNQTSMYLCASRVSSGRAGELFFGEGSRLTVL.